These 28 T cell receptor beta chains originate from one sample sequenced in a study of blood T cells in healthy people across ages. Combining a sample-barcoded 5' primer with a J-beta primer mix, a second PCR ran for 7 to 11 cycles. A single record per CDR3 protein comes from TCRdb applying MiXCR to the 5' RACE reads. Altogether 850,000 to 1,000,000 distinct CDR3 sequences are present, roughly 47% being singletons, with the ten largest covering 20% to 25%. The sequencing sample was made of blood. Receptors originate from a woman aged 55-69 years in good health.

V is TRBV20-1 and J is TRBJ2-7; 8 bases line up with TRBD2. Trimming removed 6 bases from V and 0 bases from J; junction bases left unmatched: 10. The CDR3 has 15 amino acids. Per germline, CDR1 DFQATT and CDR2 SNEGSKA (reference sequence). CDR3 coding DNA: TGCAGTGCACTGGCGGGAGGACCCTCCTCCTACGAGCAGTACTTC. As protein: CSALAGGPSSYEQYF.

Note on this clonotype: A single base separates this from a much larger clone, so it may be a read error. The chain recombines TRBV7-9 with TRBJ2-7; 11 bases fit TRBD1. Looked up from germline, CDR1 is SEHNR and CDR2 is FQNEAQ (reference sequence). The CDR3 has 15 residues. The CDR3 region has the DNA TGTGCCAGCAAGATAGGACAGGGGGCCTACAATGAGCAGTTGTTC. It encodes CASKIGQGAYNEQLF.

This clonotype was observed a few times. The genes are TRBV28 and TRBJ2-5; TRBD2 aligns across 14 bases. The CDR3 is 18 amino acids. Unmatched junction bases numbered 15, after V lost 7 bases and J lost 5 bases. The V gene's germline CDR1 is MDHEN and CDR2 SYDVKM. The chain's CDR3 is CASNTRLAGGPRSETQYF. The CDR3 region has the DNA TGTGCCAGCAACACTAGACTAGCGGGAGGGCCGAGGTCTGAGACCCAGTACTTC.

This clonotype was counted a few times. The V gene is TRBV29-1, the J gene TRBJ2-1; 9 bases map to TRBD2. The CDR3 spans 16 residues. V was clipped by 0 bases and J by 4 bases; unmatched bases: 7. Germline-derived CDR1 and CDR2 are SQVTM and ANQGSEA. CDR3 amino acids: CSVEEPPAGGYNEQFF. In DNA, the CDR3 is TGCAGCGTTGAAGAGCCCCCGGCGGGAGGGTACAATGAGCAGTTCTTC.

V and J are TRBV15 and TRBJ2-7, with no clear D. Germline CDR1 and CDR2: LNHNV and YYDKDF (reference sequence). This CDR3 is 15 amino acids long. Trimming cost V 3 bases and J 2 bases, with 14 bases left between them. The CDR3 protein is CATSRGTSPTYEQYF. The CDR3 DNA sequence: TGTGCCACCAGCAGGGGAACTTCCCCTACCTACGAGCAGTACTTC.

The rearrangement uses TRBV29-1 and TRBJ2-2, with D uncertain. Germline V gene data show CDR1 as SQVTM and CDR2 as ANQGSEA. V lost 7 bases and J lost 4, with 10 bases in between. The CDR3 covers 12 residues. For the CDR3, the DNA is TGCAGCGGACGCCACGGCACCGGGGAGCTGTTTTTT. Its translation: CSGRHGTGELFF.

The V and J genes are TRBV20-1 and TRBJ2-7; D uncertain. This CDR3 is built from 12 residues. CDR1 and CDR2 from the germline V gene are DFQATT and SNEGSKA (reference sequence). Trimming cost V 3 bases and J 1 base, with 7 bases left between them. DNA of the CDR3: TGCAGTGCTAGTGAGGATTCCTACGAGCAGTACTTC. Its protein product is CSASEDSYEQYF.

In its sample, this clonotype was seen a few times. V gene TRBV2 combines with J gene TRBJ2-7, with 8 bases matching TRBD1. J lost 0 bases, V lost 6 bases, and 7 bases had no gene match. The germline gives CDR1 SNHLY, CDR2 FYNNEI. This CDR3 has 15 residues. The CDR3 DNA sequence: TGTGCCAGCAGCGATTACGGACAGGGCTCCTACGAGCAGTACTTC. This encodes CASSDYGQGSYEQYF.

The chain recombines TRBV7-9 with TRBJ2-5; 8 bases agree with TRBD2. The CDR3 runs to 15 residues. Per the germline V gene, CDR1 is SEHNR and CDR2 is FQNEAQ (reference sequence). The J segment lost 1 base and the V segment lost 4 bases, leaving 5 bases of the junction unmatched. CDR3 DNA sequence: TGTGCCAGCAGCTCCCCGGGAGGGCTCCAAGAGACCCAGTACTTC. Residues: CASSSPGGLQETQYF.

The V gene is TRBV6-6, the J gene TRBJ2-3; perhaps TRBD2 as D (5 bases). V was cut by 6 bases and J by 10 bases, with 20 bases left in between. Germline CDR1 and CDR2: MNHNY and SVGAGI (reference sequence). The CDR3 contains 14 residues. As DNA, the CDR3 is TGTGCCAGCAGCCCCAATCCCCTGAGGGCGTCGCAGTATTTT. It translates to CASSPNPLRASQYF.

This clonotype was counted ten times or more. The chain combines TRBV12-3 or TRBV12-4 with TRBJ2-5; TRBD2 might be the D (5 bases). V was trimmed by 2 bases and J by 5 bases, leaving 15 bases between them. The CDR3 totals 15 residues. The CDR3 is CASSLRRGSEETQYF. The CDR3 DNA reads TGTGCCAGCAGTTTACGCCGCGGGTCGGAGGAGACCCAGTACTTC.

As to this clonotype: At one end, the junction sequence differs from germline, possibly due to a read error. V usage is TRBV6-6 and J usage is TRBJ1-1, with unresolved D. The V gene's germline CDR1 is MNHNY and CDR2 SVGAGI (reference sequence). The CDR3 is made up of 14 amino acids. Here the CDR3 reads CASSYAVMNTEAFF. DNA of the CDR3: TGTGCCAGCAGTTACGCCGTGATGAACACCGAAGCTTTCTTT.

This clonotype was picked up one time. The V call is TRBV24-1, the J call TRBJ1-2; no reliable D call. V lost 6 bases, J lost 8 bases, and 12 bases lay in between. Germline V lookup: CDR1 KGHDR, CDR2 SFDVKD. The CDR3 covers 12 residues. The CDR3 spells CATSTSLGGYTF. The DNA for the CDR3 is TGTGCCACCAGTACGTCCTTAGGGGGCTACACCTTC.

This clonotype was observed a single time. V usage is TRBV6-2 or TRBV6-3 and J usage is TRBJ2-5; 7 bases match TRBD1. The tail of the sequence fits TRBJ2-7 better, so the J call may be wrong. The CDR3 runs to 16 residues. CDR1 MNHEY and CDR2 SVGEGT come from the germline V gene. The CDR3 reads CASSYSSRGFMYEQYF. In DNA, the CDR3 is TGTGCCAGCAGTTACTCGAGCAGGGGGTTCATGTACGAGCAGTACTTC.

CDR3 loop: CASSPTGDGGYTF. In DNA, the CDR3 is TGTGCCAGCAGCCCGACAGGGGATGGTGGCTACACCTTC. The genes are TRBV7-9 and TRBJ1-2; 8 nucleotides line up with TRBD1. V lost 5 bases and J lost 7; bases outside the gene matches: 6. The CDR3 sequence is 13 residues long. Germline CDR1 SEHNR, CDR2 FQNEAQ (reference sequence).

The J gene is TRBJ2-7, the V gene TRBV2; D not resolved. Trimming pared 4 bases from V and 5 bases from J, leaving 6 bases between. Germline CDR1 is SNHLY and CDR2 is FYNNEI. CDR3 length: 11 amino acids. The CDR3 coding sequence is TGTGCCAGCAGTGTTGCGGACGAGCAGTACTTC. Encoded protein: CASSVADEQYF.

As to this clonotype: The junction differs from germline at one of its ends, possibly a read error. This rearrangement joins TRBV7-2 to TRBJ2-3; D could derive from TRBD1 or TRBD2 (5 bases each). Germline values: CDR1 SGHTA, CDR2 FQGNSA. The CDR3 covers 15 residues. CDR3 in DNA: TGTGCCAGCAACTTAGCGCAGGGTTTCTCAGATACGCAGTATTTT. The encoded protein is CASNLAQGFSDTQYF.

The V and J genes are TRBV6-5 and TRBJ2-3; D could derive from TRBD1 or TRBD2 (5 bases each). The V and J ends lost 6 bases and 1 base respectively, with 8 bases between them. The CDR3 is made up of 13 amino acids. Germline V gives CDR1 MNHEY, CDR2 SVGAGI. The chain's CDR3 is CASRGERTDTQYF. The CDR3 DNA is TGTGCCAGCAGGGGGGAGCGCACAGATACGCAGTATTTT.

On this clonotype itself: Its ends do not fully match the called genes, so a read error is possible. The chain carries TRBV27 and TRBJ2-1; TRBD2 agrees at 7 bases. Per germline, CDR1 MNHEY and CDR2 SMNVEV (reference sequence). CDR3 length: 15 residues. CDR3 DNA sequence: TGTGCCAGCAGTTGCCGCGGGAGCTCCTACAATGGGCAGTTCTTC. It encodes CASSCRGSSYNGQFF.

The V gene is TRBV28, the J gene TRBJ1-1; TRBD1 might be the D (6 bases). V lost 8 bases and J lost 1, with 17 bases in between. Germline-derived CDR1 and CDR2 are MDHEN and SYDVKM. The CDR3 contains 15 residues. CDR3 nucleotides: TGTGCCAGCCCGGGAATACCACAGGGGAACACTGAAGCTTTCTTT. Amino acid sequence: CASPGIPQGNTEAFF. Drawing the rest from reference TRBV28 and TRBJ1-1, the complete variable domain is DVKVTQSSRYLVKRTGEKVFLECVQDMDHENMFWYRQDPGLGLRLIYFSYDVKMKEKGDIPEGYSVSREKKERFSLILESASTNQTSMYLCASPGIPQGNTEAFFGQGTRLTVV.

A few counts support this clonotype. The chain has TRBV27 and TRBJ1-1; 11 bases fit TRBD1. The V and J ends lost 5 bases and 6 bases, in that order; junction bases with no gene match: 8. This CDR3 comprises 15 residues. The germline V gene encodes CDR1 MNHEY and CDR2 SMNVEV (reference sequence). Here the CDR3 reads CASSPGTGGRAEAFF. The CDR3 nucleotides are TGTGCCAGCAGTCCAGGGACAGGGGGGCGGGCTGAAGCTTTCTTT.

V gene TRBV24-1 combines with J gene TRBJ2-1; unclear D gene. Germline V gene sequence: CDR1 KGHDR, CDR2 SFDVKD. V was clipped by 0 bases and J by 8 bases, with 7 bases between them. The CDR3 extends over 13 amino acids. CDR3 sequence (DNA): TGTGCCACCAGTGATTTGCCAAAGGATGAGCAGTTCTTC. Amino acids: CATSDLPKDEQFF.

The J gene is TRBJ2-1, the V gene TRBV29-1; D is perhaps TRBD2 (5 bases). The CDR3 sequence is 12 residues long. The V end was cut by 4 bases, the J end by 6 bases, with 10 bases between. Per germline, CDR1 SQVTM and CDR2 ANQGSEA. CDR3 sequence (DNA): TGCAGCGTTGGGAGTAGCGCCAATGAGCAGTTCTTC. Translating gives CSVGSSANEQFF.

The chain employs TRBV4-1 and TRBJ2-1; 13 nucleotides line up with TRBD2. Losses at the gene ends were 0 bases for V and 7 bases for J; bases not matched to a gene: 6. This CDR3 has 17 amino acids. Germline V CDR1 and CDR2: MGHRA, YSYEKL. The DNA of the CDR3 is TGCGCCAGCAGCCAAGATGCCGGGACTAGCGGGATAAATGAGCAGTTCTTC. Protein sequence: CASSQDAGTSGINEQFF.

The V call is TRBV20-1, the J call TRBJ2-1, with TRBD2 matching 8 bases. With V trimmed by 2 bases and J by 6 bases, 9 bases remained unmatched. The CDR3 is 15 amino acids. CDR1 DFQATT and CDR2 SNEGSKA come from the germline V gene (reference sequence). The CDR3 DNA is TGCAGTGCTAGATTTGGACTAGCTCGTGTCAATGAGCAGTTCTTC. It codes for CSARFGLARVNEQFF.

The genes are TRBV11-2 and TRBJ2-1; D is uncertain. Trimming stripped 2 bases from V and 8 bases from J, with 13 bases between. Germline assignment: CDR1 SGHAT and CDR2 FQNNGV. The CDR3 spans 14 residues. The CDR3 DNA reads TGTGCCAGCAGCTTAATGCCCAGTTTTGATGAGCAGTTCTTC. Residues: CASSLMPSFDEQFF.

This rearrangement joins TRBV12-3 or TRBV12-4 to TRBJ2-1, with a tentative D call TRBD1 (6 bases). CDR3 length: 15 amino acids. V was trimmed by 8 bases and J by 3 bases, leaving 17 bases between them. As DNA, the CDR3 is TGTGCCAGCTCACGACAGGATTCCCGCTACAATGAGCAGTTCTTC. It specifies CASSRQDSRYNEQFF.

This chain joins TRBV7-2 and TRBJ1-4; D call uncertain. V lost 2 bases and J lost 4, with 8 bases in between. The CDR3 loop spans 14 amino acids. Germline CDR1 and CDR2: SGHTA and FQGNSA. CDR3 nucleotides: TGTGCCAGCAGCTTAATTGTGGGTAATGAAAAACTGTTTTTT. It specifies CASSLIVGNEKLFF.